The 5 T cell receptor beta chains below come from one sample, sequenced in a study of early stage breast cancer tumors. The repertoire was sequenced with immunoSEQ multiplex PCR; TCRdb's copy has only in-frame clones and lacks some. The sample has roughly 40,000 clones, around 73% seen once; the top ten hold 6.5% to 9%. Input material: blood. The receptors derive from a person aged 45 to 59 with breast cancer.

J is TRBJ2-5 and V is TRBV11-2, with TRBD2 identical over 11 bases. The trim removed 1 base at V and 5 bases at J, leaving 6 bases unmatched. The germline V gene has CDR1 SGHAT and CDR2 FQNNGV. The CDR3 sequence is 16 residues long. CDR3 DNA sequence: TGTGCCAGCAGCTTAGTACTAGCGGGGGAAGATGAGACCCAGTACTTC. It yields the protein CASSLVLAGEDETQYF.

V gene TRBV7-8 combines with J gene TRBJ2-2; 8 nucleotides line up with TRBD2. The trim removed 2 bases at V and 3 bases at J, leaving 5 bases unmatched. CDR1 and CDR2 from the germline V gene are SGHVS and FQNEAQ. The CDR3 runs 16 residues. CDR3 sequence: CASSLSREGDTGELFF. The CDR3 coding sequence is TGTGCCAGCAGCTTATCCCGGGAGGGCGACACCGGGGAGCTGTTTTTT.

The chain has TRBV12-5 and TRBJ2-5; 10 bases align to TRBD2. Germline CDR1 and CDR2: LGHNT and FRNRAP. The CDR3 is 19 residues long. With 6 bases clipped from V and 0 bases from J, the junction kept 16 bases outside the gene matches. In DNA form, the CDR3 reads TGTGCTAGTGGAAGCGGGGGGGCCGTATTAACCCCGTACCAAGAGACCCAGTACTTC. It yields the protein CASGSGGAVLTPYQETQYF.

This clone was picked up a small number of times. This chain uses TRBV10-1 with TRBJ1-4, with D tentatively TRBD1 (5 bases). The V gene's germline CDR1 is WNHNN and CDR2 SYGVQD (reference sequence). The V and J ends lost 2 bases and 1 base respectively, with 14 bases between them. The CDR3 extends over 17 amino acids. DNA for the CDR3: TGCGCCAGCAGTGAGCTGCAGGGAAAGGGAACTAATGAAAAACTGTTTTTT. Protein sequence: CASSELQGKGTNEKLFF.

On this clone: An end of the junction differs from the germline gene, which may be a read error. The chain couples TRBV4-2 to TRBJ1-2; D gene unclear. Germline CDR1 LGHNA, CDR2 YNFKEQ. There are 17 residues in the CDR3. The chain's CDR3 is CASSQDRGSGANYGYTF. CDR3 nucleotides: TGTGCCAGCAGTCAAGATCGAGGGTCCGGAGCTAACTATGGCTACACCTTC.